Below are 32 T cell receptor beta chains sequenced from a single sample in a study of blood T cell repertoires in COVID-19. Assay used: immunoSEQ multiplex PCR; TCRdb lists only in-frame clones, some missing. The table lists about 170,000 clones, approximately 87% of them singletons. Sequencing was carried out using PBMCs or T cells enriched from blood (not recorded which). Every receptor here comes from a woman in her 50s who had recovered from COVID-19.

The V call is TRBV11-2, the J call TRBJ2-3, with 7 bases lining up with TRBD1. This CDR3 is built from 15 residues. With 3 bases clipped from V and 4 bases from J, the junction kept 7 bases outside the gene matches. Germline-derived CDR1 and CDR2 are SGHAT and FQNNGV. The chain's CDR3 is CASSLVGGAADTQYF. CDR3 nucleotides: TGTGCCAGCAGCTTGGTAGGGGGCGCGGCAGATACGCAGTATTTT.

This sequence joins TRBV6-1 and TRBJ1-5, with D uncertain. The CDR3 runs to 12 residues. V gave up 2 bases and J gave up 11 bases, with 10 bases separating them. The V gene's germline CDR1 is MNHNS and CDR2 SASEGT. CDR3 sequence reads: CASSETRRAQHF. For the CDR3, the DNA is TGTGCCAGCAGTGAAACGAGGCGGGCCCAGCATTTT.

This clone was observed a handful of times. The genes are TRBV19 and TRBJ1-6; possibly TRBD1 for D (5 bases). Per germline, CDR1 LNHDA and CDR2 SQIVND (reference sequence). V lost 5 bases and J lost 3, with 20 bases in between. This CDR3 has 18 amino acids. Written as DNA, the CDR3 is TGTGCCAGTAGTTCAGGACTCAACTCGGGGGACTATAATTCACCCCTCCACTTT. Translated, it gives CASSSGLNSGDYNSPLHF.

The chain uses TRBV7-9 and TRBJ1-1, with a possible D match to TRBD1 (5 bases). Germline V lookup: CDR1 SEHNR, CDR2 FQNEAQ (reference sequence). The CDR3 sequence is 13 residues long. V was clipped by 7 bases and J by 6 bases, with 15 bases between them. CDR3 nucleotides: TGTGCCAGCACCAATGCGGGGGGGGCTGAAGCTTTCTTT. Amino acids: CASTNAGGAEAFF.

Points on this clone: This sample also contains other DNA sequences that code for the same CDR3. The rearrangement links TRBV5-1 to TRBJ2-1; 8 bases agree with TRBD1. Losses at the gene ends were 0 bases for V and 1 base for J; bases not matched to a gene: 3. This CDR3 spans 16 amino acids. The germline V gene has CDR1 SGHRS and CDR2 YFSETQ. The CDR3 loop reads CASSLGQGASYNEQFF. For the CDR3, the DNA is TGCGCCAGCAGCTTGGGGCAGGGGGCGTCCTACAATGAGCAGTTCTTC.

The DNA of the CDR3 is TGTGCCAGCAGCTTAGAACGGGTCGGCTACACCTTC. Its translation is CASSLERVGYTF. The chain joins TRBV11-2 to TRBJ1-2; D gene ambiguous. Per the germline V gene, CDR1 is SGHAT and CDR2 is FQNNGV. There are 12 residues in the CDR3. V was cut by 0 bases and J by 8 bases, with 7 bases left in between.

This clone occurred once. This rearrangement joins TRBV12-3 or TRBV12-4 to TRBJ1-1; 8 bases are shared with TRBD1. This CDR3 contains 13 residues. V gave up 8 bases and J gave up 6 bases; unmatched junction bases: 8. The DNA of the CDR3 is TGTGCCAGCCTTCGGACAGGGCGGTCTGAAGCTTTCTTT. Translation: CASLRTGRSEAFF.

The CDR3 nucleotides read TGTGCCAGCAGTTTTCAGGGGAACACTGAAGCTTTCTTT. Protein product: CASSFQGNTEAFF. The chain joins TRBV12-3 or TRBV12-4 to TRBJ1-1; tentatively, D is TRBD1 (5 bases). V shed 3 bases and J shed 1 base, with 6 bases lying between them. The CDR3 is 13 residues long.

By share, this clone counts as medium-sized. The chain links TRBV19 to TRBJ2-2, with D hard to call. Germline V CDR1 and CDR2: LNHDA, SQIVND (reference sequence). Trimming pared 5 bases from V and 6 bases from J, leaving 10 bases between. The CDR3 has 13 amino acids. CDR3 sequence reads: CASSLRSAGELFF. For the CDR3, the DNA is TGTGCCAGTAGTCTCCGAAGCGCCGGGGAGCTGTTTTTT.

The chain combines TRBV6-5 with TRBJ2-3; maybe TRBD2 (5 bases). CDR3 length: 13 residues. Trimming cost V 0 bases and J 6 bases, with 7 bases left between them. CDR1 and CDR2 from the germline V gene are MNHEY and SVGAGI. The CDR3: CASSYSEVDTQYF. CDR3 coding DNA: TGTGCCAGCAGTTACTCGGAGGTCGATACGCAGTATTTT.

This clone has a single count. The CDR3 DNA is TGTGCCAGCAGTTACGGACAGGAGGAAGAGACCCAGTACTTC. It translates to CASSYGQEEETQYF. This sequence joins TRBV6-5 and TRBJ2-5; 7 nucleotides line up with TRBD1. V shed 2 bases, J shed 3 bases, and the junction held 3 bases outside the gene matches. CDR3 length: 14 residues. Germline CDR1 and CDR2: MNHEY and SVGAGI.

The V and J genes are TRBV5-5 and TRBJ2-7; D is perhaps TRBD1 (6 bases). CDR1 is SGHKS and CDR2 is YYEKEE in the germline V gene (reference sequence). This CDR3 contains 15 residues. V was trimmed by 5 bases and J by 0 bases, leaving 15 bases between them. The CDR3 region is CASSWGTLDSYEQYV. CDR3 bases: TGTGCCAGCAGTTGGGGGACACTGGACTCCTACGAGCAGTACGTC.

The chain couples TRBV6-5 to TRBJ2-5, with 8 bases lining up with TRBD1. Germline assignment: CDR1 MNHEY and CDR2 SVGAGI. The CDR3 is 15 amino acids. Trimming cost V 5 bases and J 3 bases; bases outside gene matches: 8. The CDR3 nucleotides are TGTGCCAGCAGTCGGACAGGGAGAAGCAAAGAGACCCAGTACTTC. This sequence encodes CASSRTGRSKETQYF.

The J gene is TRBJ1-1, the V gene TRBV5-1, with a possible D match to TRBD1 (6 bases). CDR1 SGHRS and CDR2 YFSETQ come from the germline V gene. Trimming pared 1 base from V and 4 bases from J, leaving 17 bases between. The CDR3 spans 16 residues. The CDR3 here is CASSLIRGARGTEAFF. CDR3 nucleotides: TGCGCCAGCAGCTTGATTCGGGGGGCGCGCGGCACTGAAGCTTTCTTT.

This clone has just a few counts. V gene TRBV19 combines with J gene TRBJ1-6, with D possibly being TRBD1 (5 bases). Germline loops: CDR1 LNHDA, CDR2 SQIVND (reference sequence). The germline V and J ends were trimmed by 7 bases and 7 bases, with 20 bases remaining between them. This CDR3 comprises 16 residues. CDR3 in DNA: TGTGCCAGTACCGGAGGGGCAGGGATATGGAATTCACCCCTCCACTTT. It translates to CASTGGAGIWNSPLHF.

The chain is built from TRBV11-3 and TRBJ1-6; D not resolved. Germline V lookup: CDR1 SGHNT, CDR2 YENEEA. Trimming left V 0 bases short and J 10 bases short, with 10 bases between. The CDR3 is 14 amino acids. The CDR3: CASSLDGSGSPLHF. Written as DNA, the CDR3 is TGTGCCAGCAGCTTAGATGGCAGCGGGTCACCCCTCCACTTT.

CDR3 region: CAISRGRGSDEQFF. CDR3 DNA: TGTGCCATCTCTCGCGGGAGAGGATCGGATGAGCAGTTCTTC. The rearrangement links TRBV6-5 to TRBJ2-1; 7 bases fit TRBD2. CDR3 length: 14 residues. Germline lookup yields CDR1 MNHEY and CDR2 SVGAGI. The J segment lost 8 bases and the V segment lost 10 bases, leaving 14 bases of the junction unmatched.

This sequence joins TRBV30 and TRBJ2-7; weak D call: TRBD2 (6 bases). Trimming took off 1 base at V and 8 bases at J, with 15 bases between the two ends. The germline V gene encodes CDR1 GTSNPN and CDR2 SVGIG (reference sequence). This CDR3 contains 13 residues. CDR3 residues: CAWSAGTDLKQYV. Written as DNA, the CDR3 is TGTGCCTGGAGTGCTGGGACTGACCTCAAGCAGTACGTC.

The rearrangement uses TRBV30 and TRBJ2-4, with TRBD1 matching 7 bases. V shed 3 bases and J 9 bases; nucleotides not matched to a gene: 8. Germline V gene data show CDR1 as GTSNPN and CDR2 as SVGIG (reference sequence). The CDR3 loop spans 13 amino acids. The CDR3 protein is CAWRRQGLGIQYF. The DNA of the CDR3 is TGTGCCTGGAGAAGACAGGGCTTAGGCATTCAGTACTTC. Looking up the rest from reference TRBV30 and TRBJ2-4 gives the full variable domain: SQTIHQWPATLVQPVGSPLSLECTVEGTSNPNLYWYRQAAGRGLQLLFYSVGIGQISSEVPQNLSASRPQDRQFILSSKKLLLSDSGFYLCAWRRQGLGIQYFGAGTRLSVL.

The CDR3 sequence is CAFRGHETQYF. The CDR3 region has the DNA TGTGCCTTCAGGGGGCATGAGACCCAGTACTTC. The rearrangement joins TRBV30 to TRBJ2-5; 8 nucleotides match TRBD1. The CDR3 sequence is 11 residues long. Germline lookup yields CDR1 GTSNPN and CDR2 SVGIG (reference sequence). Trimming took 7 bases from V and 5 from J; bases not matched to a gene: 3.

The rearrangement joins TRBV6-2 or TRBV6-3 to TRBJ2-4; 10 positions match TRBD1. This CDR3 is built from 14 residues. J was trimmed by 6 bases and V by 2 bases; bases with no gene match: 1. Looked up from germline, CDR1 is MNHEY and CDR2 is SVGEGT. CDR3 sequence: CASSYGDRGNIQYF. For the CDR3, the DNA is TGTGCCAGCAGTTACGGGGACAGGGGAAACATTCAGTACTTC.

The rearrangement joins TRBV19 to TRBJ2-4; 9 nucleotides agree with TRBD1. Germline V gene data show CDR1 as LNHDA and CDR2 as SQIVND (reference sequence). This CDR3 spans 18 amino acids. The junction had 11 bases not matched to a gene; V was cut back by 4 bases and J by 1 base. The CDR3 nucleotides read TGTGCCAGTAGTACCGTCCTTGGGACAGGGTTGGCCAAAAACATTCAGTACTTC. Protein sequence: CASSTVLGTGLAKNIQYF.

The gene calls are TRBV7-6 and TRBJ1-5; 9 bases align to TRBD1. The length of the CDR3 is 14 residues. Unmatched junction bases numbered 0, after V lost 1 base and J lost 5 bases. In germline, CDR1 is SGHVS, CDR2 FNYEAQ. The DNA for the CDR3 is TGTGCCAGCAGCTTAGGGACAGGGGATCAGCCCCAGCATTTT. This sequence encodes CASSLGTGDQPQHF.

The chain uses TRBV30 and TRBJ1-2, with D perhaps matching TRBD1 (6 bases). V was shortened by 0 bases and J by 7 bases, with 15 bases between the two germline ends. This CDR3 spans 14 amino acids. Per the germline V gene, CDR1 is GTSNPN and CDR2 is SVGIG (reference sequence). The CDR3 loop reads CAWSVRGGAGGYTF. The CDR3 DNA follows: TGTGCCTGGAGTGTACGTGGGGGGGCGGGTGGCTACACCTTC.

V and J are TRBV11-3 and TRBJ2-1; 12 nucleotides line up with TRBD2. This CDR3 has 15 residues. V lost 1 base to trimming and J lost 9 bases; unmatched junction nucleotides: 4. Germline loops: CDR1 SGHNT, CDR2 YENEEA. CDR3 coding DNA: TGTGCCAGCAGCTTAGGACTAGCGGGAGAAGTTGAGCAGTTCTTC. Translating gives CASSLGLAGEVEQFF.

This chain joins TRBV5-1 and TRBJ1-2; TRBD1 matches 9 bases. V lost 3 bases and J lost 2; bases outside the gene matches: 5. The germline V gene has CDR1 SGHRS and CDR2 YFSETQ. The CDR3 sequence is 15 residues long. The CDR3 reads CASSSHRGLNYGYTF. DNA of the CDR3: TGCGCCAGCAGCTCCCACAGGGGGCTGAACTATGGCTACACCTTC.

The V and J genes are TRBV11-2 and TRBJ2-5; D unresolved. This CDR3 contains 16 residues. V was pared by 1 base and J by 2 bases, with 14 bases between. Germline CDR1 reads SGHAT; CDR2 reads FQNNGV. The CDR3: CASSLGRGTGQETQYF. The DNA of the CDR3 is TGTGCCAGCAGCTTAGGGCGAGGTACGGGTCAAGAGACCCAGTACTTC.

The J gene is TRBJ2-2, the V gene TRBV9, with TRBD2 matching over 7 bases. CDR1 and CDR2 from the germline V gene are SGDLS and YYNGEE. Trimming at V came to 3 bases and at J to 5 bases, leaving 13 bases not matched to a gene. The CDR3 runs to 17 residues. The CDR3 loop is CASSGETSAGRTGELFF. In DNA form, the CDR3 reads TGTGCCAGCAGCGGTGAAACTAGCGCCGGACGTACCGGGGAGCTGTTTTTT.

V gene TRBV4-3 combines with J gene TRBJ1-5; weak D call: TRBD1 (5 bases). Germline assignment: CDR1 LGHNA and CDR2 YSLEER. The CDR3 runs 15 residues. Trimming removed 6 bases at V and 8 bases at J, with 20 bases between. CDR3 DNA sequence: TGCGCCAGCAGTACAGGAATGGGTATCTGGGAGCCCCAGCATTTT. This encodes CASSTGMGIWEPQHF.

A single count supports this clone. The chain couples TRBV29-1 to TRBJ2-1; 8 bases match TRBD2. The germline V gene encodes CDR1 SQVTM and CDR2 ANQGSEA. The junction had 6 bases not matched to a gene; V was cut back by 3 bases and J by 5 bases. The CDR3 consists of 14 residues. In nucleotides, the CDR3 is TGCAGCGTTGAGAGCGGGAGAACCCACAATGAGCAGTTCTTC. This translates into CSVESGRTHNEQFF.

This clone occurred many times. This chain joins TRBV5-1 and TRBJ2-1; the match to TRBD2 covers 8 bases. V was clipped by 0 bases and J by 6 bases; unmatched bases: 8. Looked up from germline, CDR1 is SGHRS and CDR2 is YFSETQ. The CDR3 loop spans 16 amino acids. This chain's CDR3 is CASSLVPGGPRNEQFF. CDR3 bases: TGCGCCAGCAGCTTGGTGCCGGGAGGGCCTCGCAATGAGCAGTTCTTC.

The chain links TRBV5-4 to TRBJ1-1; D possibly corresponds to TRBD1 (5 bases). CDR3 length: 14 amino acids. Germline CDR1 and CDR2: SGHNT and YYREEE (reference sequence). The V and J ends lost 0 bases and 5 bases respectively, with 11 bases between them. The CDR3 nucleotides are TGTGCCAGCAGCTTGGTCCAGGGCGATACTGAAGCTTTCTTT. Protein product: CASSLVQGDTEAFF.